The 19 T cell receptor beta chains reported below all come from one sample, sequenced in a study of liver allograft versus peripheral blood T cells. Across the study: T cell receptor repertoires in transplanted livers were compared with those in recipients' peripheral blood.

Each CDR3 protein is one row after TCRdb ran MiXCR on the reads. In the table there are around 6,600 distinct CDR3 sequences, 16% of which are singletons. The source of these receptors is a human patient who had a liver transplant. A subset of T cells may come from the graft donor.

A word on this clonotype: It is likely a read error: a sequence one base away is far more abundant. The rearrangement links TRBV30 to TRBJ1-2, with D uncertain. Germline CDR1 GTSNPN, CDR2 SVGIG (reference sequence). The CDR3 has 14 residues. CDR3 sequence (DNA): TGTGACAGTAGTATTGCGGGTAGAATTAAGTCGGACACCTTC. Protein sequence: CDSSIAGRIKSDTF.

This clonotype appeared many times. CDR3 nucleotide sequence: TGTGCCAGCTACACCCCCGGGACAGGGTTCACTGAAGCTTTCTTT. Amino acid sequence: CASYTPGTGFTEAFF. This chain uses TRBV28 with TRBJ1-1, with 9 positions matching TRBD1. Germline-derived CDR1 and CDR2 are MDHEN and SYDVKM. The CDR3 loop spans 15 amino acids. J gave up 4 bases and V 8 bases, and 11 bases lay outside the gene matches.

This clonotype has more than one count but fewer than ten. The DNA for the CDR3 is TGTGCCAGCAGCCCCGGGACAGGGGGCGGCTACACCTTC. The encoded protein is CASSPGTGGGYTF. The gene calls are TRBV5-4 and TRBJ1-2; TRBD1 matches 12 bases. The CDR3 spans 13 residues. In germline, CDR1 is SGHNT, CDR2 YYREEE (reference sequence). Trimming cost V 4 bases and J 8 bases; bases outside gene matches: 3.

This clonotype was observed a few times. The V call is TRBV10-3, the J call TRBJ1-3; a weak D match, TRBD1 (5 bases). Germline CDR1 reads ENHRY; CDR2 reads SYGVKD. CDR3 length equals 16 residues. The V end was cut by 3 bases, the J end by 0 bases, with 12 bases between. The chain's CDR3 is CAISDLGRSSGNTIYF. The CDR3 DNA follows: TGTGCCATCAGTGACTTGGGACGGAGCTCTGGAAACACCATATATTTT.

A remark on this clonotype: This may be a read error: a much more frequent sequence differs by one nucleotide. The chain employs TRBV6-6 and TRBJ1-6, with D possibly TRBD1 on 6 matching bases. CDR1 is MNHNY and CDR2 is SVGAGI in the germline V gene (reference sequence). V dropped 2 bases and J dropped 0 bases, with 8 bases sitting between them. There are 16 residues in the CDR3. CDR3 DNA: TGTGCCAGCAGTTACGTGACAGGCTCCTATAATTCACCCCTCCACTTT. Residues: CASSYVTGSYNSPLHF.

V usage is TRBV11-2 and J usage is TRBJ2-7; 9 bases fit TRBD2. Germline assignment: CDR1 SGHAT and CDR2 FQNNGV. The CDR3 is 13 amino acids. V was clipped by 9 bases and J by 0 bases; unmatched bases: 3. The CDR3 protein is CASRSGGSYEQYF. The CDR3 region has the DNA TGTGCCAGTCGTAGCGGGGGCTCCTACGAGCAGTACTTC. The full variable domain, with the rest looked up from reference TRBV11-2 and TRBJ2-7, is EAGVAQSPRYKIIEKRQSVAFWCNPISGHATLYWYQQILGQGPKLLIQFQNNGVVDDSQLPKDRFSAERLKGVDSTLKIQPAKLEDSAVYLCASRSGGSYEQYFGPGTRLTVT.

This clonotype was seen more than once but under ten times. The chain carries TRBV19 and TRBJ1-5, with D unresolved. V was clipped by 5 bases and J by 4 bases, with 6 bases between them. The CDR3 runs 12 residues. Germline CDR1 and CDR2: LNHDA and SQIVND (reference sequence). CDR3 amino acids: CASSLHNQPQHF. The CDR3 DNA reads TGTGCCAGTAGTCTGCATAATCAGCCCCAGCATTTT. Supplemented by reference TRBV19 and TRBJ1-5, the full variable domain reads DGGITQSPKYLFRKEGQNVTLSCEQNLNHDAMYWYRQDPGQGLRLIYYSQIVNDFQKGDIAEGYSVSREKKESFPLTVTSAQKNPTAFYLCASSLHNQPQHFGDGTRLSIL.

By sample share, this clonotype is medium-sized. V gene TRBV10-3 combines with J gene TRBJ1-2; 7 bases fit TRBD1. The J segment lost 8 bases and the V segment lost 5 bases, leaving 11 bases of the junction unmatched. The CDR3 length is 14 residues. Germline CDR1 and CDR2: ENHRY and SYGVKD. In DNA, the CDR3 is TGTGCCATCAGTCAAAGCCGATCAGGGGGAGGCTACACCTTC. This sequence encodes CAISQSRSGGGYTF.

This clonotype was detected only a few times. The chain is built from TRBV5-1 and TRBJ1-2; 7 bases fit TRBD1. The CDR3 has 15 residues. Trimming took 0 bases from V and 1 from J; bases not matched to a gene: 3. The germline CDR1 and CDR2 sequences are SGHRS and YFSETQ. The CDR3 is CASSLGDRDNYGYTF. The CDR3 DNA is TGCGCCAGCAGCTTGGGGGACAGAGATAACTATGGCTACACCTTC.

This rearrangement joins TRBV6-1 to TRBJ1-4, with 7 bases matching TRBD1. CDR1 is MNHNS and CDR2 is SASEGT in the germline V gene. The CDR3 totals 13 residues. The V gene end was trimmed by 5 bases and the J gene end by 8 bases; junction bases not matched to a gene: 5. The CDR3 reads CASSPRGLEKLFF. CDR3 coding DNA: TGTGCCAGCAGTCCAAGGGGGCTAGAAAAACTGTTTTTT.

The chain couples TRBV7-2 to TRBJ2-3; D remains unclear. Per germline, CDR1 SGHTA and CDR2 FQGNSA. The V gene lost 1 base and the J gene lost 2 bases, with 7 bases spanning the gap. The CDR3 consists of 14 residues. The chain's CDR3 is CASSLGPLTDTQYF. DNA for the CDR3: TGTGCCAGCAGCTTAGGACCACTCACAGATACGCAGTATTTT.

By proportion, this clonotype is medium-sized. The chain carries TRBV7-2 and TRBJ1-6; a possible D gene is TRBD1 (5 bases). The CDR3 length is 16 residues. V was clipped by 5 bases and J by 4 bases, with 15 bases between them. The germline gives CDR1 SGHTA, CDR2 FQGNSA. Here the CDR3 reads CASSIQVPPYNSPLHF. The CDR3 nucleotides are TGTGCCAGCAGCATACAGGTTCCCCCTTATAATTCACCCCTCCACTTT.

The V gene is TRBV12-3 or TRBV12-4, the J gene TRBJ2-3; D is unresolved. The CDR3 is 14 residues long. The V end lost 3 bases, the J end lost 2 bases, and 9 bases lay between the germline ends. CDR3 DNA sequence: TGTGCCAGCAGTTTCTGGCAGCCCACAGATACGCAGTATTTT. It specifies CASSFWQPTDTQYF.

This clonotype is judged medium-sized. This sequence joins TRBV7-9 and TRBJ1-1, with 8 bases lining up with TRBD1. V gave up 4 bases and J gave up 6 bases; unmatched junction bases: 16. The CDR3 is 17 residues long. Per germline, CDR1 SEHNR and CDR2 FQNEAQ (reference sequence). Here the CDR3 DNA reads TGTGCCAGCAGCTCCGGGACAGGATTTCTCTGGCCCCCTGAAGCTTTCTTT. Protein sequence: CASSSGTGFLWPPEAFF.

The chain has TRBV18 and TRBJ1-5; D remains ambiguous. The CDR3 has 11 amino acids. Trimming took off 3 bases at V and 7 bases at J, with 4 bases between the two ends. Germline values: CDR1 KGHSH, CDR2 LQKENI. The CDR3 DNA reads as TGTGCCAGCTCACCGGGGCAGCCCCAGCATTTT. It yields the protein CASSPGQPQHF.

In this sample, this clonotype is medium-sized. The V and J genes are TRBV6-1 and TRBJ1-5; TRBD1 matches at 9 bases. The CDR3 covers 15 residues. Trimming removed 5 bases from V and 5 bases from J; junction bases left unmatched: 7. Germline values: CDR1 MNHNS, CDR2 SASEGT. The CDR3 protein is CASSPRGQGHQPQHF. The CDR3 coding sequence is TGTGCCAGCAGTCCAAGGGGACAGGGCCATCAGCCCCAGCATTTT.

Worth noting for this clonotype: A single base separates this from a much larger clone, so it may be a read error. The chain uses TRBV24-1 and TRBJ2-1, with D perhaps TRBD1 or TRBD2 (5 bases each). Germline V gene lookup returns CDR1 KGHDR and CDR2 SFDVKD. The CDR3 is 16 amino acids. Between the trimmed V and J ends, which lost 5 bases and 7 bases, there was a span of 20 bases. The CDR3 sequence: CATSVGGEGEGNEQFF. Written as DNA, the CDR3 is TGTGCCACCAGTGTTGGGGGAGAGGGTGAAGGAAATGAGCAGTTCTTC.

This clonotype has more than one count but fewer than ten. V gene TRBV27 combines with J gene TRBJ1-2; D may be TRBD1 (5 bases). Trimming took 10 bases from V and 5 from J, leaving 20 bases between them. This CDR3 region has 14 residues. In germline, CDR1 is MNHEY, CDR2 SMNVEV (reference sequence). As DNA, the CDR3 is TGTGCCATCCCTACCCTCGACAGATTGTATGGCTACACCTTC. This sequence encodes CAIPTLDRLYGYTF.

This clonotype was counted only a few times. The CDR3 loop is CASSEGGTPNEKLFF. The CDR3 bases are TGCGCCAGCAGTGAGGGGGGAACGCCTAATGAAAAACTGTTTTTT. V usage is TRBV10-2 and J usage is TRBJ1-4, with D possibly TRBD1 on 5 matching bases. V was pared by 2 bases and J by 3 bases, with 10 bases between. This CDR3 comprises 15 residues. Germline values: CDR1 WSHSY, CDR2 SAAADI.